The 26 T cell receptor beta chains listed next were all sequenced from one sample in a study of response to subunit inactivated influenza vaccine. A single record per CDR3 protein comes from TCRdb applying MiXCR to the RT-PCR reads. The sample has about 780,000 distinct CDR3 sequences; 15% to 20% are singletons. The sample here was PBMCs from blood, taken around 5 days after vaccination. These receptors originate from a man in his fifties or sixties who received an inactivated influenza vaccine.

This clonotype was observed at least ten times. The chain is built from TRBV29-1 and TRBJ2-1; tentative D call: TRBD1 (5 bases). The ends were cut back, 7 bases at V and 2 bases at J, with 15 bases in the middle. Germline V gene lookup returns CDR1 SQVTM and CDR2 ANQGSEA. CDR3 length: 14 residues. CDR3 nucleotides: TGCAGCGCTGCTCAGGGTCGGACCTACAATGAGCAGTTCTTC. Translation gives CSAAQGRTYNEQFF.

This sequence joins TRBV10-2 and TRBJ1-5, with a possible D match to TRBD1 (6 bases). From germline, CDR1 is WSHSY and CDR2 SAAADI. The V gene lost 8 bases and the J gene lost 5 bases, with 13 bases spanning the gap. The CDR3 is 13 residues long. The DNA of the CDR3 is TGCGCCAGCGGGAGCAGGGGAGATCAGCCCCAGCATTTT. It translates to CASGSRGDQPQHF.

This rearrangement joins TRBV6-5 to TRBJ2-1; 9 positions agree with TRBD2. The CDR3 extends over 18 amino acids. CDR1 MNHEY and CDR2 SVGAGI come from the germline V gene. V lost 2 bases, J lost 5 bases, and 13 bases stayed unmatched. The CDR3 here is CASSYTRTSAKVNNEQFF. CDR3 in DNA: TGTGCCAGCAGTTACACTCGGACTAGCGCGAAGGTTAACAATGAGCAGTTCTTC.

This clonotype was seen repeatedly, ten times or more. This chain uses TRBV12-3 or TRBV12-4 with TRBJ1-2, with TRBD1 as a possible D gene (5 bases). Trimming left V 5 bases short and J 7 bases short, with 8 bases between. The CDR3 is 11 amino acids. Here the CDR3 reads CASSPGFGYTF. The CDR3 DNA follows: TGTGCCAGCAGTCCAGGGTTTGGCTACACCTTC.

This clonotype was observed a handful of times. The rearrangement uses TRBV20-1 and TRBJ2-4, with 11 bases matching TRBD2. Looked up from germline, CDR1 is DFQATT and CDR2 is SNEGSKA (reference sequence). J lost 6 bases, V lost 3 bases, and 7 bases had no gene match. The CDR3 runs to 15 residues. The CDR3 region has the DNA TGCAGTGCTAGGGGGACTAGCGGACTCTCAAACATTCAGTACTTC. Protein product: CSARGTSGLSNIQYF.

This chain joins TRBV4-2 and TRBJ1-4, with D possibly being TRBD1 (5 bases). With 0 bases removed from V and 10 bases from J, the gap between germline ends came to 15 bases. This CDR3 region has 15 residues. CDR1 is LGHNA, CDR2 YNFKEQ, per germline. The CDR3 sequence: CASSQDVGSGAKLFF. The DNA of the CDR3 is TGTGCCAGCAGCCAAGATGTTGGCAGTGGGGCAAAACTGTTTTTT.

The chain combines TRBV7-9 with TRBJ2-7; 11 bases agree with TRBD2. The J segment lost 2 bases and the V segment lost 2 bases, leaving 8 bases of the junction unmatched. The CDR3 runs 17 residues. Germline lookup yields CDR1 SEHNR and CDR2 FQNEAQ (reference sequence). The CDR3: CASSLSTRLAGTYEQYF. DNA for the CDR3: TGTGCCAGCAGCTTATCGACCCGACTAGCGGGAACCTACGAGCAGTACTTC.

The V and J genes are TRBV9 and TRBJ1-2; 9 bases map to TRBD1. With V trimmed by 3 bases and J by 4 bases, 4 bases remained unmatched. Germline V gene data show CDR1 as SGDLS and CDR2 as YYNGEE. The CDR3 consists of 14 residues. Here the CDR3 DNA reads TGTGCCAGCAGCGGGGGGACAGGGCTCTATGGCTACACCTTC. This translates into CASSGGTGLYGYTF.

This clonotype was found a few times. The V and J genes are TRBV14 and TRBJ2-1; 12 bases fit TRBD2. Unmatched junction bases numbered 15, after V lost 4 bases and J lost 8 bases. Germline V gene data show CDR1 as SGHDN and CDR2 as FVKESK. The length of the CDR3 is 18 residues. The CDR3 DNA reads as TGTGCCAGCAGCCTTCCTGTTGGGCGGACTAGCGGGGTCCATGAGCAGTTCTTC. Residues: CASSLPVGRTSGVHEQFF.

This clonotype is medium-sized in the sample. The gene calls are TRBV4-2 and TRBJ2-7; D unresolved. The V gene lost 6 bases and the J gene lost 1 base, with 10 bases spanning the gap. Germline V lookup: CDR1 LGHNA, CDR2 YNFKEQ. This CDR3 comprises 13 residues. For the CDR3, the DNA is TGTGCCAGCAGTCAATGGATTTCCTACGAGCAGTACTTC. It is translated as CASSQWISYEQYF.

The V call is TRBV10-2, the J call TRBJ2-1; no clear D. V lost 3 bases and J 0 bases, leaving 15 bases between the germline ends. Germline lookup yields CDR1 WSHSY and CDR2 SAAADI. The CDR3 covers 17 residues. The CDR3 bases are TGCGCCAGCAGTGATCCCTCCGGGTGGAGCTCCTACAATGAGCAGTTCTTC. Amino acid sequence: CASSDPSGWSSYNEQFF.

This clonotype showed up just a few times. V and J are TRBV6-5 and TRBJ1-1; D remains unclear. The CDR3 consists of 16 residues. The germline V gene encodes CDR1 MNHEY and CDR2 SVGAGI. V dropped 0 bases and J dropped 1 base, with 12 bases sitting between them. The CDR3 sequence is CASSYSSGLGNTEAFF. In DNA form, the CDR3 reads TGTGCCAGCAGTTACTCCTCCGGGCTTGGGAACACTGAAGCTTTCTTT.

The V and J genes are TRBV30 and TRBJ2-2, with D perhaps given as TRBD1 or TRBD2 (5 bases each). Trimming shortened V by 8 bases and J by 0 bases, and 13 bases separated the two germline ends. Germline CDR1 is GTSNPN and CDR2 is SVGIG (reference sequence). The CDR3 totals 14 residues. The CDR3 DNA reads TGTGCCGGGACCAAACAGGCGAACACCGGGGAGCTGTTTTTT. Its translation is CAGTKQANTGELFF.

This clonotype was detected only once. This CDR3 reads CASSYEARDNYEQYF. DNA for the CDR3: TGTGCCAGCAGTTACGAGGCTCGGGACAACTACGAGCAGTACTTC. The V call is TRBV6-2 or TRBV6-3, the J call TRBJ2-7, with D possibly being TRBD1 (6 bases). The CDR3 consists of 15 residues. The V and J ends lost 2 bases and 3 bases respectively, with 14 bases between them. Germline loops: CDR1 MNHEY, CDR2 SVGEGT.

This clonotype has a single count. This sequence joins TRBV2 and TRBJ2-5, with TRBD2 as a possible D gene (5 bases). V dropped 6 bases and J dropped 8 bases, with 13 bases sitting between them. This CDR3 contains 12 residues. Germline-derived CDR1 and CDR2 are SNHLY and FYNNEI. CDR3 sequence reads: CASRPGEVTQYF. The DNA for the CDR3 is TGTGCCAGCAGACCCGGGGAAGTTACCCAGTACTTC.

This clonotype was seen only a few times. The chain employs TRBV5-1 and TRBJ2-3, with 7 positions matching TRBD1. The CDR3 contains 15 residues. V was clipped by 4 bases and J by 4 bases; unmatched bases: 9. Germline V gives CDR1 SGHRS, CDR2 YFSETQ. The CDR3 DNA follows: TGCGCCAGCAGCCTCCGGGACAGTCGTGCAGATACGCAGTATTTT. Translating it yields CASSLRDSRADTQYF.

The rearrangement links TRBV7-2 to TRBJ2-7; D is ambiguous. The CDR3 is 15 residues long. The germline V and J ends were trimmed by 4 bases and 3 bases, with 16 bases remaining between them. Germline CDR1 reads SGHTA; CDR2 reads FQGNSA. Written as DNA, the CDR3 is TGTGCCAGCAGCTCAGGACGGTCACCCCGCTACGAGCAGTACTTC. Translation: CASSSGRSPRYEQYF.

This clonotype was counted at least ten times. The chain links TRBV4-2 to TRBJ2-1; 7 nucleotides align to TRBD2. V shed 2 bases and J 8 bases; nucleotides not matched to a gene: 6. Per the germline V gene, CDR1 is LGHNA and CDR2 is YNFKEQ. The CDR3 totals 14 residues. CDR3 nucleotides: TGTGCCAGCAGCCAATCCCGGGGGAGGGATGAGCAGTTCTTC. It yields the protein CASSQSRGRDEQFF.

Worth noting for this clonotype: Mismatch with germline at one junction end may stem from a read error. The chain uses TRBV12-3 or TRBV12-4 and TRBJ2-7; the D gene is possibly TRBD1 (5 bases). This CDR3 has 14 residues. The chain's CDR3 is CASILGDRVYEQYF. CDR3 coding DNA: TGTGCCAGCATTTTAGGGGATAGGGTCTACGAGCAGTACTTC.

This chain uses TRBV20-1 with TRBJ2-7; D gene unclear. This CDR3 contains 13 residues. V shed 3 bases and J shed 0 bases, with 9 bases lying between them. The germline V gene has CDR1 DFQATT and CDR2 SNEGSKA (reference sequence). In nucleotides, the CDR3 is TGCAGTGCTAGTGTCCCCTCCTCCTACGAGCAGTACTTC. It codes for CSASVPSSYEQYF.

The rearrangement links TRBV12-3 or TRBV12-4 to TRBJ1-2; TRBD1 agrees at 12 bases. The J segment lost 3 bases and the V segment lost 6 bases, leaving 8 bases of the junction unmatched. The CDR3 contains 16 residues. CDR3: CASREAGTGGYYGYTF. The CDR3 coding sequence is TGTGCCAGCAGAGAAGCCGGGACAGGGGGCTACTATGGCTACACCTTC.

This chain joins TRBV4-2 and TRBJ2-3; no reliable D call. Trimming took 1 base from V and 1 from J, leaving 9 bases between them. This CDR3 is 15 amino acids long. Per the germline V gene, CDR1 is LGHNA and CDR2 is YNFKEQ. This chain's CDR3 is CASSQVFAGTDTQYF. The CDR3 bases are TGTGCCAGCAGCCAAGTTTTTGCGGGCACAGATACGCAGTATTTT.

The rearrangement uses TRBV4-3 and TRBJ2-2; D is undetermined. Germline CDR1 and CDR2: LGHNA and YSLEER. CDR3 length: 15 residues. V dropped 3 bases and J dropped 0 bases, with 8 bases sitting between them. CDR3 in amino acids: CASSHLIPNTGELFF. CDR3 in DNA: TGCGCCAGCAGCCATCTGATTCCGAACACCGGGGAGCTGTTTTTT.

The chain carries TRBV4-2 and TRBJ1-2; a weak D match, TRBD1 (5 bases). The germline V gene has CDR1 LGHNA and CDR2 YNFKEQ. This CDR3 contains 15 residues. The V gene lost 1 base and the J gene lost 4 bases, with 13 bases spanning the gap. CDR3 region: CASSQVSRGGYGYTF. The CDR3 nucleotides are TGTGCCAGCAGCCAAGTCTCGAGGGGAGGCTATGGCTACACCTTC.

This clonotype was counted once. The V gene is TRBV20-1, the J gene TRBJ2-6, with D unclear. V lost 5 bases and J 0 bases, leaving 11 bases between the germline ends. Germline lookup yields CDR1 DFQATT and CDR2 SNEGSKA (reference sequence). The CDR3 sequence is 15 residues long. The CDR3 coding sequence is TGCAGTGCTGATCCTGGGGACTCTGGGGCCAACGTCCTGACTTTC. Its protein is CSADPGDSGANVLTF.

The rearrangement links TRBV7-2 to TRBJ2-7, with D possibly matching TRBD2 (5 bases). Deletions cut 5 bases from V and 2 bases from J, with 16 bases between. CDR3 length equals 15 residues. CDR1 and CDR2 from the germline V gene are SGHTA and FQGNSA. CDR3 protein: CASSRAGWGAYEQYF. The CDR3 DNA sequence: TGTGCCAGCAGCCGGGCCGGGTGGGGAGCCTACGAGCAGTACTTC.